This TCR beta chain is drawn from a study of preoperative IRX-2 immunotherapy in early breast cancer. Treatment noted: preoperative locoregional IRX-2 cytokine immunotherapy. Generated by immunoSEQ multiplex PCR, the TCRdb table keeps only in-frame clones and is missing some. The sample gives 40,000 to 50,000 clones, 60% to 85% of which show up once; approximately 1.1% is in the top ten. In this sample, this clone turned up a few times. Germline V lookup: CDR1 SSHAT, CDR2 FNYEAQ (reference sequence). V was clipped by 3 bases and J by 2 bases; unmatched bases: 4. The CDR3 is 15 amino acids. This chain links TRBV7-7 with TRBJ1-5, with 7 bases aligning to TRBD1. The receptor was isolated from a human donor with breast cancer. This specimen was tumor tissue, taken after IRX-2 immunotherapy. CDR3 residues: CASSLTGSGNQPQHF. The CDR3, as DNA: TGTGCCAGCAGCTTGACAGGGAGCGGCAATCAGCCCCAGCATTTT. Looking up the rest from reference TRBV7-7 and TRBJ1-5 gives the full variable domain: GAGVSQSPRYKVTKRGQDVTLRCDPISSHATLYWYQQALGQGPEFLTYFNYEAQPDKSGLPSDRFSAERPEGSISTLTIQRTEQRDSAMYRCASSLTGSGNQPQHFGDGTRLSIL.